The 30 T cell receptor beta chains listed next were all sequenced from one sample in a study of T-cell reconstitution after alpha-beta-depleted transplantation in children. Using unique molecular identifiers, the investigators prepared the TCRbeta library. TCRdb redid the calling of the PCR reads with MiXCR, one entry per CDR3 protein. The sample contains about 610,000 distinct CDR3 sequences, 27% of which appear only once. The sample consisted of PBMCs, taken before TCRalphabeta/CD19-depleted stem cell transplant. The receptors here all came from a boy under two years old with Wiskott-Aldrich syndrome, due to receive a stem cell transplant.

This clonotype was picked up a small number of times. This chain links TRBV20-1 with TRBJ2-5; no clear D gene. The germline gives CDR1 DFQATT, CDR2 SNEGSKA (reference sequence). The CDR3 length is 13 residues. Trimming shortened V by 6 bases and J by 5 bases, and 16 bases separated the two germline ends. The CDR3 coding sequence is TGCAGTGCCCCGGTGGTACCGAGGGAGACCCAGTACTTC. It yields the protein CSAPVVPRETQYF.

The rearrangement joins TRBV6-5 to TRBJ1-2, with unresolved D. This CDR3 region has 15 residues. Germline CDR1 MNHEY, CDR2 SVGAGI. With 0 bases removed from V and 4 bases from J, the gap between germline ends came to 12 bases. CDR3 in amino acids: CASSYSSQASYGYTF. The DNA for the CDR3 is TGTGCCAGCAGTTACTCGAGCCAGGCGAGCTATGGCTACACCTTC.

The gene calls are TRBV12-3 or TRBV12-4 and TRBJ1-3, with unresolved D. The CDR3 has 15 amino acids. V lost 3 bases to trimming and J lost 3 bases, with 12 bases between them. CDR3 region: CASSLEGFGGNTIYF. As DNA, the CDR3 is TGTGCCAGCAGTTTGGAGGGATTCGGTGGAAACACCATATATTTT.

This clonotype turned up a few times. The junction departs from germline at one end; a sequencing error may be responsible. This chain connects TRBV7-8 to TRBJ1-1; D gene uncertain. The V gene's germline CDR1 is SGHVS and CDR2 FQNEAQ. There are 13 residues in the CDR3. For the CDR3, the DNA is TGCGCCAGCAGCTTGGCCGGGGTCACTGAAGCTTTCTTT. This encodes CASSLAGVTEAFF.

The table lists this clonotype with a few counts. The rearrangement links TRBV10-3 to TRBJ2-1; D unclear. Per the germline V gene, CDR1 is ENHRY and CDR2 is SYGVKD. The CDR3 loop spans 14 amino acids. Trimming took off 4 bases at V and 4 bases at J, with 11 bases between the two ends. The CDR3 nucleotides read TGTGCCATCAGTGGTTCCGAGTATTACAATGAGCAGTTCTTC. It yields the protein CAISGSEYYNEQFF.

The J gene is TRBJ2-3, the V gene TRBV5-6; 11 positions match TRBD2. Germline V gene lookup returns CDR1 SGHDT and CDR2 YYEEEE. The CDR3 spans 15 residues. V was pared by 4 bases and J by 4 bases, with 5 bases of the junction left unmatched. Here the CDR3 reads CASSQTSGIADTQYF. Written as DNA, the CDR3 is TGTGCCAGCAGCCAGACTAGCGGGATCGCAGATACGCAGTATTTT.

This clonotype has ten or more counts. The chain couples TRBV20-1 to TRBJ2-3; 8 positions agree with TRBD2. Looked up from germline, CDR1 is DFQATT and CDR2 is SNEGSKA (reference sequence). The length of the CDR3 is 16 residues. V trimming: 3 bases; J trimming: 2 bases; junction bases outside the gene matches: 10. CDR3 sequence: CSASPWTSLYTDTQYF. CDR3 nucleotides: TGCAGTGCTAGTCCCTGGACTAGCTTGTACACAGATACGCAGTATTTT.

This clonotype was seen just once. One end of the junction is discordant with germline, which a read error may explain. This chain connects TRBV27 to TRBJ2-1, with 8 bases aligning to TRBD2. Germline V gene lookup returns CDR1 MNHEY and CDR2 SMNVEV (reference sequence). The CDR3 covers 13 residues. In nucleotides, the CDR3 is TGTGCCAGCAGTCTCCTCGTCCGGGAGGGAATTATCTTC. Translating gives CASSLLVREGIIF.

The CDR3 sequence is CASSLARLGNEQFF. CDR3 sequence (DNA): TGTGCCAGCAGTTTAGCTCGTCTTGGCAATGAGCAGTTCTTC. The chain combines TRBV27 with TRBJ2-1; no clear D gene. V was cut by 2 bases and J by 6 bases, with 11 bases left in between. The CDR3 is made up of 14 amino acids. Per germline, CDR1 MNHEY and CDR2 SMNVEV (reference sequence).

V usage is TRBV5-1 and J usage is TRBJ2-3; no clear D gene. The V gene's germline CDR1 is SGHRS and CDR2 YFSETQ. The CDR3 is made up of 14 amino acids. The V end lost 1 base, the J end lost 4 bases, and 10 bases lay between the germline ends. CDR3 region: CASSLMVPADTQYF. The CDR3 bases are TGCGCCAGCAGCTTGATGGTACCAGCAGATACGCAGTATTTT. The variable domain in full, completed from reference TRBV5-1 and TRBJ2-3, reads KAGVTQTPRYLIKTRGQQVTLSCSPISGHRSVSWYQQTPGQGLQFLFEYFSETQRNKGNFPGRFSGRQFSNSRSEMNVSTLELGDSALYLCASSLMVPADTQYFGPGTRLTVL.

This clonotype was detected once. The rearrangement joins TRBV5-1 to TRBJ2-2; 14 bases match TRBD2. Per germline, CDR1 SGHRS and CDR2 YFSETQ. Trimming cost V 7 bases and J 5 bases; bases outside gene matches: 4. This CDR3 is built from 15 residues. The CDR3 region is CASGLAGGRTGELFF. In DNA, the CDR3 is TGCGCCAGCGGACTAGCGGGAGGAAGAACCGGGGAGCTGTTTTTT.

Turning to this clonotype: The germline gene is not matched at one end of the junction; a read error may be the cause. This chain connects TRBV28 to TRBJ2-7; D is unresolved. The CDR3 length is 14 residues. Germline loops: CDR1 MDHEN, CDR2 SYDVKM. For the CDR3, the DNA is TGTGCCAGCAGTTTAGACCCTAGGCCATACGTGCAGTACTTC. The encoded protein is CASSLDPRPYVQYF.

The table lists this clonotype with a few counts. The chain combines TRBV5-1 with TRBJ1-6, with 7 bases aligning to TRBD1. CDR1 is SGHRS, CDR2 YFSETQ, per germline. V trimming: 3 bases; J trimming: 0 bases; junction bases outside the gene matches: 3. The CDR3 extends over 16 amino acids. CDR3 protein: CASSYSGGSYNSPLHF. CDR3 coding DNA: TGCGCCAGCAGCTACTCAGGGGGCTCCTATAATTCACCCCTCCACTTT.

The V gene is TRBV5-1, the J gene TRBJ2-1; 9 nucleotides match TRBD2. Germline CDR1 reads SGHRS; CDR2 reads YFSETQ. Trimming removed 7 bases from V and 2 bases from J; junction bases left unmatched: 10. The CDR3 totals 16 residues. The CDR3 spells CASPLAGVKTYNEQFF. The CDR3 nucleotides are TGCGCCAGCCCCTTAGCGGGAGTAAAGACCTACAATGAGCAGTTCTTC. Variable domain in full (rest from reference TRBV5-1 and TRBJ2-1): KAGVTQTPRYLIKTRGQQVTLSCSPISGHRSVSWYQQTPGQGLQFLFEYFSETQRNKGNFPGRFSGRQFSNSRSEMNVSTLELGDSALYLCASPLAGVKTYNEQFFGPGTRLTVL.

The rearrangement joins TRBV24-1 to TRBJ2-7, with 7 bases matching TRBD2. From germline, CDR1 is KGHDR and CDR2 SFDVKD. With 7 bases clipped from V and 0 bases from J, the junction kept 5 bases outside the gene matches. The CDR3 is 14 residues long. For the CDR3, the DNA is TGTGCCACCAGCTCCGGGAGGAGCTCCTACGAGCAGTACTTC. Translated: CATSSGRSSYEQYF.

The table lists this clonotype with a few counts. The chain is built from TRBV5-1 and TRBJ2-7, with 8 positions matching TRBD1. The CDR3 contains 17 residues. The ends lost 4 bases at V and 2 bases at J; junction bases unmatched: 14. Germline V CDR1 and CDR2: SGHRS, YFSETQ. CDR3 region: CASSEGTGRRVTYEQYF. The CDR3 DNA is TGCGCCAGCAGCGAGGGGACAGGCCGGAGGGTTACCTACGAGCAGTACTTC.

This chain's CDR3 is CASRKQGWGTGELFF. DNA of the CDR3: TGTGCCAGCAGGAAACAGGGTTGGGGCACCGGGGAGCTGTTTTTT. This sequence joins TRBV2 and TRBJ2-2, with D maybe TRBD1 (6 bases). CDR1 and CDR2 (germline): SNHLY, FYNNEI. V was trimmed by 6 bases and J by 4 bases, leaving 15 bases between them. The CDR3 sequence is 15 residues long.

The rearrangement links TRBV12-3 or TRBV12-4 to TRBJ2-3, with TRBD2 matching 15 bases. Trimming at V came to 4 bases and at J to 5 bases, leaving 13 bases not matched to a gene. CDR3 length equals 19 residues. In DNA form, the CDR3 reads TGTGCCAGCAGTTCTTGGACTAGCGGGAGGGAGAGGTCAAGAGATACGCAGTATTTT. Amino acid sequence: CASSSWTSGRERSRDTQYF.

V is TRBV10-3 and J is TRBJ1-4; D unclear. Germline lookup yields CDR1 ENHRY and CDR2 SYGVKD. Trimming shortened V by 9 bases and J by 0 bases, and 5 bases separated the two germline ends. The CDR3 sequence is 12 residues long. CDR3 sequence reads: CAIGATNEKLFF. In DNA, the CDR3 is TGTGCCATAGGCGCAACTAATGAAAAACTGTTTTTT.

The chain recombines TRBV7-8 with TRBJ1-2, with unresolved D. The germline V and J ends were trimmed by 5 bases and 2 bases, with 21 bases remaining between them. Germline V gene data show CDR1 as SGHVS and CDR2 as FQNEAQ. There are 17 residues in the CDR3. CDR3 DNA: TGTGCCAGCAGCCCCGGACCCACCAGGCACGGAAACTATGGCTACACCTTC. This translates into CASSPGPTRHGNYGYTF.

This clonotype turned up a few times. This chain joins TRBV5-4 and TRBJ2-1, with 10 bases matching TRBD2. This CDR3 comprises 13 residues. V lost 7 bases to trimming and J lost 5 bases; unmatched junction nucleotides: 3. The V gene's germline CDR1 is SGHNT and CDR2 YYREEE (reference sequence). The CDR3 region is CASETSGNNEQFF. DNA of the CDR3: TGTGCCAGCGAAACTAGCGGGAACAATGAGCAGTTCTTC.

The chain couples TRBV5-1 to TRBJ2-1; 13 bases agree with TRBD2. Per the germline V gene, CDR1 is SGHRS and CDR2 is YFSETQ. The CDR3 contains 15 residues. Trimming removed 1 base from V and 8 bases from J; junction bases left unmatched: 3. CDR3 sequence (DNA): TGCGCCAGCAGCTTGATTGGACTAGCGGGAGATGAGCAGTTCTTC. This sequence encodes CASSLIGLAGDEQFF.

The chain employs TRBV5-6 and TRBJ2-5, with 9 bases fitting TRBD2. Germline V gives CDR1 SGHDT, CDR2 YYEEEE. V was clipped by 3 bases and J by 5 bases; unmatched bases: 5. This CDR3 region has 14 residues. CDR3 region: CASSSGLAMETQYF. CDR3 sequence (DNA): TGTGCCAGCAGCTCGGGACTAGCTATGGAGACCCAGTACTTC.

The CDR3 DNA reads as TGTGCCAGCAGCCAAGTATGGAACACCGGGGAGCTGTTTTTT. Translation: CASSQVWNTGELFF. The chain links TRBV4-2 to TRBJ2-2; no firm D call. Looked up from germline, CDR1 is LGHNA and CDR2 is YNFKEQ. This CDR3 spans 14 amino acids. Deletions cut 1 base from V and 1 base from J, with 4 bases between.

This clonotype was seen only a few times. The chain combines TRBV12-3 or TRBV12-4 with TRBJ2-1; 7 bases are shared with TRBD1. This CDR3 is built from 14 residues. Losses at the gene ends were 3 bases for V and 6 bases for J; bases not matched to a gene: 5. The CDR3 DNA follows: TGTGCCAGCAGTTTGTGGTCAGGGGGCAATGAGCAGTTCTTC. Protein sequence: CASSLWSGGNEQFF.

This chain connects TRBV4-1 to TRBJ1-5; D uncertain. The CDR3 loop spans 15 amino acids. Between the trimmed V and J ends, which lost 0 bases and 4 bases, there was a span of 10 bases. Germline CDR1 and CDR2: MGHRA and YSYEKL. This CDR3 reads CASSQDGSGNQPQHF. CDR3 sequence (DNA): TGCGCCAGCAGCCAAGATGGGAGTGGGAATCAGCCCCAGCATTTT.

This chain joins TRBV5-1 and TRBJ2-3, with 11 bases identical to TRBD2. CDR1 and CDR2 from the germline V gene are SGHRS and YFSETQ. The length of the CDR3 is 17 residues. V lost 1 base, J lost 4 bases, and 8 bases stayed unmatched. The CDR3 is CASSLMLAGGLADTQYF. The CDR3 DNA follows: TGCGCCAGCAGCTTGATGTTAGCGGGAGGGCTCGCAGATACGCAGTATTTT.

This chain connects TRBV20-1 to TRBJ2-7; D uncertain. V lost 3 bases, J lost 2 bases, and 5 bases lay in between. Looked up from germline, CDR1 is DFQATT and CDR2 is SNEGSKA (reference sequence). This CDR3 contains 11 residues. The CDR3 region is CSASFTYEQYF. The DNA of the CDR3 is TGCAGTGCTAGTTTTACCTACGAGCAGTACTTC.

This clonotype showed up just a few times. CDR3 DNA sequence: TGCGCCAGCAGCTTGGTTAGCGGGGTAGGAGAGACCCAGTACTTC. As protein: CASSLVSGVGETQYF. The V and J genes are TRBV5-1 and TRBJ2-5; 8 bases agree with TRBD2. The CDR3 is 15 residues long. The V and J ends lost 0 bases and 4 bases, in that order; junction bases with no gene match: 5. The germline V gene has CDR1 SGHRS and CDR2 YFSETQ.

A few counts support this clonotype. This chain links TRBV20-1 with TRBJ2-1; D is undetermined. The CDR3 has 13 amino acids. The germline CDR1 and CDR2 sequences are DFQATT and SNEGSKA (reference sequence). V lost 3 bases, J lost 6 bases, and 12 bases lay in between. DNA of the CDR3: TGCAGTGCTAGCCGAAGCGCCGGCAATGAGCAGTTCTTC. It translates to CSASRSAGNEQFF.